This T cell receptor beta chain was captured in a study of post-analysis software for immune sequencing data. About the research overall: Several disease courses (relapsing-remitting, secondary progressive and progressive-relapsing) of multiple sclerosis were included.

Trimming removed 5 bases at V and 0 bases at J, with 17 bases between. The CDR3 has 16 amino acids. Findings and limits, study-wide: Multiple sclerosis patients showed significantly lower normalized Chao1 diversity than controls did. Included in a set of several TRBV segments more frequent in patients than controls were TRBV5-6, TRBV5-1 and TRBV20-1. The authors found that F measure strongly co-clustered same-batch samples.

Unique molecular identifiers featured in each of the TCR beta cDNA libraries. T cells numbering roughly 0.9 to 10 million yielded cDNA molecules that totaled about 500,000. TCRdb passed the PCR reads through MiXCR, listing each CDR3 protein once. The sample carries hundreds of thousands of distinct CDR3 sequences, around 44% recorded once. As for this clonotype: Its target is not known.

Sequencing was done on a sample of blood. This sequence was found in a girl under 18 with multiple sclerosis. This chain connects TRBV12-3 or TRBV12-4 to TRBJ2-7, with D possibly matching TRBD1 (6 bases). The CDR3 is CASSTSGTFNSYEQYF. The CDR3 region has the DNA TGTGCCAGCAGTACGTCCGGGACATTCAACTCCTACGAGCAGTACTTC.